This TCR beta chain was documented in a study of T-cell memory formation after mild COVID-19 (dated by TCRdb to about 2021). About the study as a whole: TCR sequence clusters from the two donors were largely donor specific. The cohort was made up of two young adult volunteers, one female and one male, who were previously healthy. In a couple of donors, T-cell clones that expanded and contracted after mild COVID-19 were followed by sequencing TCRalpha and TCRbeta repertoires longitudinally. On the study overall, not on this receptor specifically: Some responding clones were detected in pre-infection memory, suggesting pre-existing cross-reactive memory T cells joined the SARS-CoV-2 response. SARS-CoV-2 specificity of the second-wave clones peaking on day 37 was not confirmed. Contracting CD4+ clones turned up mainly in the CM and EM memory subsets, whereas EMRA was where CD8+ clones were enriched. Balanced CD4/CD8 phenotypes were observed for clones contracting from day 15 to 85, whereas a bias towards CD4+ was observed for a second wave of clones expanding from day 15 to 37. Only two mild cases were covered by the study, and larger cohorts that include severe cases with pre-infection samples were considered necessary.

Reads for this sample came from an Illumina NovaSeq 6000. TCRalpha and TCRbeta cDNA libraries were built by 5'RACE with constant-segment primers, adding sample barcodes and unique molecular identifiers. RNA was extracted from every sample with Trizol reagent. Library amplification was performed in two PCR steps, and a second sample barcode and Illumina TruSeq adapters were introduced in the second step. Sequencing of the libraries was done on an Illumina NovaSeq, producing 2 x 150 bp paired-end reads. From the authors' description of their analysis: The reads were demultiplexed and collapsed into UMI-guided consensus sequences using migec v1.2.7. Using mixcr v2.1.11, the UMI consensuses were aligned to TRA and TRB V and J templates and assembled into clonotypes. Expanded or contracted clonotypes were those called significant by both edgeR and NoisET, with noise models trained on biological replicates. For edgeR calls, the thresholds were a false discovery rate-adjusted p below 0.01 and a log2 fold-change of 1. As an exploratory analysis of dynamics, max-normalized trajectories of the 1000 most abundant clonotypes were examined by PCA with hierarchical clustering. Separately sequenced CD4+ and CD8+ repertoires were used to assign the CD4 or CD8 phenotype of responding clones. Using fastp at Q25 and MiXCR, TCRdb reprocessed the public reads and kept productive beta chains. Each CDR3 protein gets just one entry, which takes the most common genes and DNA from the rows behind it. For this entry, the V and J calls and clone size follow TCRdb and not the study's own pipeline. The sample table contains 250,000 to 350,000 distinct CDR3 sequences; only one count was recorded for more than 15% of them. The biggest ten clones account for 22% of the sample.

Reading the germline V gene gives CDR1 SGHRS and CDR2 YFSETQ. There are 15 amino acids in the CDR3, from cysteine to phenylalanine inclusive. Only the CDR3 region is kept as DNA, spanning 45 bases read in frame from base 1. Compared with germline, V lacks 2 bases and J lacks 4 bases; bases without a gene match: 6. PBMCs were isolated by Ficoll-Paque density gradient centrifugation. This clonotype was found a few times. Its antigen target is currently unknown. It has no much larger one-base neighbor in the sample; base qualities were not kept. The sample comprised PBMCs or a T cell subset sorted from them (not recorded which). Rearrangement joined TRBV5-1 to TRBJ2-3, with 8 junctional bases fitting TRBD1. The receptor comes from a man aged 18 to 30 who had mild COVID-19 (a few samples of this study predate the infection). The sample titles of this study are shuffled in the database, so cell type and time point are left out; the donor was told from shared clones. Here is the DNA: TGCGCCAGCAGCTTAGGCAGGGGGCAGTCAGATACGCAGTATTTT. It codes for CASSLGRGQSDTQYF.